The present T cell receptor (beta chain) was sequenced within a study of blood T cell repertoires in COVID-19. Trimming at V came to 4 bases and at J to 3 bases, leaving 14 bases not matched to a gene. There are 18 residues in the CDR3. Germline V gives CDR1 MNHEY, CDR2 SVGEGT. Per the study methods: Estimates of nucleated cell counts were drawn from the amplification of reference gene primers. Sequencing used immunoSEQ multiplex PCR; TCRdb keeps in-frame clones, though not all of them. That table supplies the V and J calls and clone size; D and trimming were determined from the DNA. The sample lists about 300,000 clones; 84% were seen once. While infection was still active, Seattle patients were enrolled and then followed longitudinally.

The sample comprised peripheral blood. This receptor was taken from a human donor with COVID-19, enrolled during active disease. The donor label of this sample is uncertain. The V gene is TRBV6-2 or TRBV6-3, the J gene TRBJ1-5, with 8 bases identical to TRBD1. The chain's CDR3 is CASSLPTAGTGNNQPQHF. CDR3 coding DNA: TGTGCCAGCAGTTTACCGACGGCCGGGACAGGCAACAATCAGCCCCAGCATTTT.